The 10 T cell receptor beta chains presented below share a single source sample, sequenced in a study of cytomegalovirus exposure and HLA in healthy donors. PCR employed 60 Vbeta and 13 Jbeta primers. Produced via immunoSEQ multiplex PCR; TCRdb's table is partial and in-frame only. The repertoire table contains about 210,000 clones. Specimen: PBMCs. Receptor source: a woman aged 30 to 39 in good health and CMV-seropositive.

The chain employs TRBV28 and TRBJ2-1; the match to TRBD1 covers 7 bases. V was clipped by 6 bases and J by 3 bases; unmatched bases: 8. The CDR3 is 15 amino acids. Germline CDR1 and CDR2: MDHEN and SYDVKM. CDR3 bases: TGTGCCAGCAGCCTTGACAGGGAACTCTACAATGAGCAGTTCTTC. Translating it yields CASSLDRELYNEQFF.

The chain couples TRBV15 to TRBJ1-1; TRBD1 might be the D (5 bases). Deletions cut 3 bases from V and 7 bases from J, with 15 bases between. Germline CDR1 and CDR2: LNHNV and YYDKDF (reference sequence). This CDR3 has 14 amino acids. The CDR3 protein is CATSRGVGEDEAFF. CDR3 nucleotide sequence: TGTGCCACCAGCAGGGGGGTTGGGGAGGATGAAGCTTTCTTT.

The V gene is TRBV6-1, the J gene TRBJ2-5, with D possibly matching TRBD1 (5 bases). The ends were cut back, 6 bases at V and 5 bases at J, with 13 bases in the middle. The V gene's germline CDR1 is MNHNS and CDR2 SASEGT. CDR3 length: 13 amino acids. The CDR3, as DNA: TGTGCCAGCAGCAGGGTTTTTGTGGAGACCCAGTACTTC. It translates to CASSRVFVETQYF.

The rearrangement joins TRBV19 to TRBJ1-2, with 7 bases matching TRBD1. Germline V gives CDR1 LNHDA, CDR2 SQIVND (reference sequence). Trimming at V came to 5 bases and at J to 3 bases, leaving 9 bases not matched to a gene. The CDR3 spans 15 residues. This CDR3 reads CASSLRQGSYYGYTF. The CDR3 bases are TGTGCCAGTAGTCTCCGACAGGGCTCCTACTATGGCTACACCTTC.

J is TRBJ1-2 and V is TRBV5-4, with TRBD1 matching over 11 bases. Per germline, CDR1 SGHNT and CDR2 YYREEE (reference sequence). This CDR3 has 15 residues. After removal of 0 bases from V and 8 bases from J, the junction contained 6 bases not matched to a gene. The CDR3 region is CASSLGTGGPSGYTF. In DNA, the CDR3 is TGTGCCAGCAGCTTGGGGACAGGGGGCCCTAGCGGCTACACCTTC.

This chain connects TRBV7-2 to TRBJ1-3, with D uncertain. V lost 2 bases to trimming and J lost 0 bases, with 17 bases between them. This CDR3 is 18 amino acids long. The germline gives CDR1 SGHTA, CDR2 FQGNSA. CDR3 DNA: TGTGCCAGCAGCTTATATGGGGTGGACTCGAGCTCTGGAAACACCATATATTTT. The encoded protein is CASSLYGVDSSSGNTIYF.

The chain joins TRBV6-5 to TRBJ2-5; 10 positions match TRBD1. The DNA end is a closer match to TRBJ2-7, so the J assignment may be wrong. The CDR3 contains 14 residues. CDR1 and CDR2 from the germline V gene are MNHEY and SVGAGI. CDR3 sequence: CASSSDRGPYEQYF. CDR3 DNA sequence: TGTGCCAGCAGCTCCGACAGGGGGCCCTACGAGCAGTACTTC.

V and J are TRBV11-3 and TRBJ2-4; 8 bases agree with TRBD1. V shed 5 bases, J shed 6 bases, and the junction held 12 bases outside the gene matches. From germline, CDR1 is SGHNT and CDR2 YENEEA. This CDR3 is 16 amino acids long. CDR3 amino acids: CASSPGTGTTGNIQYF. The CDR3 region has the DNA TGTGCCAGCAGCCCAGGGACAGGTACAACGGGAAACATTCAGTACTTC.

The chain recombines TRBV27 with TRBJ2-1; TRBD2 aligns across 10 bases. The CDR3 contains 15 residues. Germline V gene lookup returns CDR1 MNHEY and CDR2 SMNVEV (reference sequence). Unmatched junction bases numbered 2, after V lost 2 bases and J lost 4 bases. This CDR3 reads CASSLPTSGYNEQFF. The CDR3 nucleotides are TGTGCCAGCAGTTTACCGACTAGCGGGTACAATGAGCAGTTCTTC.

The chain uses TRBV28 and TRBJ2-5; 8 nucleotides match TRBD1. The J segment lost 2 bases and the V segment lost 5 bases, leaving 1 base of the junction unmatched. The CDR3 spans 13 residues. Looked up from germline, CDR1 is MDHEN and CDR2 is SYDVKM. The CDR3 reads CASSTGGQETQYF. The CDR3 bases are TGTGCCAGCAGTACAGGGGGACAAGAGACCCAGTACTTC.